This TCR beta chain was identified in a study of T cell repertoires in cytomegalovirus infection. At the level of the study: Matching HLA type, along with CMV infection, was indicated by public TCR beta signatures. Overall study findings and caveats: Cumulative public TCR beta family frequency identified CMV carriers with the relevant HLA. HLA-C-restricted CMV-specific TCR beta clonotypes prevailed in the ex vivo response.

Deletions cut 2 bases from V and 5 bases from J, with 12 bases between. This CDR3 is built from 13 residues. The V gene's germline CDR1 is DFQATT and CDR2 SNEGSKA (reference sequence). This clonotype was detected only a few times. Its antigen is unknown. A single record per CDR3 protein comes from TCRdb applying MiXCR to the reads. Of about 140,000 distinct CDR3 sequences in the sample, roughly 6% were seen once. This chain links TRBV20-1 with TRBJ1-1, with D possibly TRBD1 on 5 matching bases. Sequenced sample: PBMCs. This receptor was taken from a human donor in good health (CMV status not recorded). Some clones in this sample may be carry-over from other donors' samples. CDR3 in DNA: TGCAGTGCTAGACAGGGTTGGGGGACTGAAGCTTTCTTT. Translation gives CSARQGWGTEAFF.